This is a list of T cell receptor beta chains from one sample in a study of blood T cell repertoires in COVID-19. The table came from immunoSEQ multiplex PCR; TCRdb's copy has only in-frame clones and leaves some out. The repertoire holds about 190,000 clones, with 84% as singletons. Sequenced sample: peripheral blood. The receptors originated from a woman aged 70-85 years with active or convalescent COVID-19. CDR3s include the opening cysteine and the closing phenylalanine or tryptophan. D genes are given only for firm matches. Clone size, where shown, is once, few, many, or a class for clones that have expanded.

V gene: TRBV6-5
D gene: .
clone size: once
J gene: TRBJ1-5
CDR3 DNA: .
CDR3 protein: CASSTSEVQPQHF

V gene: TRBV10-1
D gene: .
clone size: .
J gene: TRBJ1-1
CDR3 DNA: TGCGCCAGCAGTGAGTCCCGGGGGTGGAGGACTGAAGCTTTCTTT
CDR3 protein: CASSESRGWRTEAFF

V gene: TRBV7-9
D gene: .
clone size: .
J gene: TRBJ2-7
CDR3 DNA: TGTGCCAGCAGCTTAGCGGGAGGTACCCACGAGCAGTACTTC
CDR3 protein: CASSLAGGTHEQYF

V gene: TRBV3-1/TRBV3-2
D gene: TRBD1
clone size: .
J gene: TRBJ2-2
CDR3 DNA: TGTGCCAGCAGCATAAACAGGGGCACCGGGGAGCTGTTTTTT
CDR3 protein: CASSINRGTGELFF

V gene: TRBV9
D gene: TRBD2
clone size: .
J gene: TRBJ2-1
CDR3 DNA: TGTGCCAGCAGCGCTTTAGCGGGAGGAACGAACAATGAGCAGTTCTTC
CDR3 protein: CASSALAGGTNNEQFF

V gene: TRBV5-6
D gene: .
clone size: .
J gene: TRBJ2-5
CDR3 DNA: TGTGCCAGCAGCTTGTTAGGAGTCGAGACCCAGTACTTC
CDR3 protein: CASSLLGVETQYF

V gene: TRBV4-1
D gene: .
clone size: .
J gene: TRBJ2-3
CDR3 DNA: TGCGCCAGCAGCCAAGAGTCAAGAGCAGATACGCAGTATTTT
CDR3 protein: CASSQESRADTQYF

V gene: TRBV5-8
D gene: TRBD2
clone size: .
J gene: TRBJ2-6
CDR3 DNA: TGTGCCAGCAGCAGACGGACTAGCGGGATTTCTGGGGCCAACGTCCTGACTTTC
CDR3 protein: CASSRRTSGISGANVLTF

V gene: TRBV4-1
D gene: TRBD2
clone size: .
J gene: TRBJ2-5
CDR3 DNA: TGCGCCAGCAGCCAAGAGGGGCTAGCGGGAGTAGGGACCCAGTACTTC
CDR3 protein: CASSQEGLAGVGTQYF

V gene: TRBV19
D gene: .
clone size: .
J gene: TRBJ1-1
CDR3 DNA: TGTGCCAGTAGTATCTTGGCAGGAATGAACACTGAAGCTTTCTTT
CDR3 protein: CASSILAGMNTEAFF

V gene: TRBV20-1
D gene: .
clone size: .
J gene: TRBJ1-1
CDR3 DNA: TGCAGTGCTAGCCCGAGTACTGAAGCTTTCTTT
CDR3 protein: CSASPSTEAFF

V gene: TRBV6-9
D gene: TRBD2
clone size: few
J gene: TRBJ2-7
CDR3 DNA: TGTGCCAGCAGTTATTCAAGGCTAGCGGAACTCTTTAAGTTGGGCGAGCAGTACTTC
CDR3 protein: CASSYSRLAELFKLGEQYF

V gene: TRBV9
D gene: .
clone size: .
J gene: TRBJ2-1
CDR3 DNA: TGTGCCAGCAGCGACCTACGGGAGCAGTTCTTC
CDR3 protein: CASSDLREQFF

V gene: TRBV5-1
D gene: TRBD2
clone size: .
J gene: TRBJ2-2
CDR3 DNA: TGCGCCAGCAGCGTTCTTAGCGGGAGGCCCTCCGGGGAGCTGTTTTTT
CDR3 protein: CASSVLSGRPSGELFF

V gene: TRBV29-1
D gene: .
clone size: .
J gene: TRBJ2-3
CDR3 DNA: TGCAGCGTTGAATTCTACGGTAGCACAGATACGCAGTATTTT
CDR3 protein: CSVEFYGSTDTQYF

V gene: TRBV3-1/TRBV3-2
D gene: .
clone size: few
J gene: TRBJ2-2
CDR3 DNA: TGTGCCAGCAGCCCGAGGACTATAGTGGGGGAGCTGTTTTTT
CDR3 protein: CASSPRTIVGELFF